This T cell receptor (beta chain) was documented in a study of cytomegalovirus exposure and HLA in healthy donors. Findings of the study overall: While the bulk of TCR sequences proved rare, some public TCRs turned up in many donors.

About this clone: The antigen is not known.

V was trimmed by 4 bases and J by 7 bases, leaving 14 bases between them. The CDR3 runs to 14 residues. The germline V gene encodes CDR1 MRHNA and CDR2 SNTAGT. With 60 Vbeta and 13 Jbeta primers, the PCR was carried out. Libraries were prepared by immunoSEQ multiplex PCR; TCRdb keeps only in-frame clonotypes and omits some of them. Of around 69,000 clones detected, around two thirds appear once; the ten largest clones hold about 8.9%. Source material: PBMCs. This chain uses TRBV6-4 with TRBJ2-1; no reliable D call. This TCR was sampled from a woman aged 50 to 65 in good health and CMV-seropositive. CDR3 sequence (DNA): TGTGCCAGCAGTGCCGATCTAGGTACGAATGAGCAGTTCTTC. This encodes CASSADLGTNEQFF.